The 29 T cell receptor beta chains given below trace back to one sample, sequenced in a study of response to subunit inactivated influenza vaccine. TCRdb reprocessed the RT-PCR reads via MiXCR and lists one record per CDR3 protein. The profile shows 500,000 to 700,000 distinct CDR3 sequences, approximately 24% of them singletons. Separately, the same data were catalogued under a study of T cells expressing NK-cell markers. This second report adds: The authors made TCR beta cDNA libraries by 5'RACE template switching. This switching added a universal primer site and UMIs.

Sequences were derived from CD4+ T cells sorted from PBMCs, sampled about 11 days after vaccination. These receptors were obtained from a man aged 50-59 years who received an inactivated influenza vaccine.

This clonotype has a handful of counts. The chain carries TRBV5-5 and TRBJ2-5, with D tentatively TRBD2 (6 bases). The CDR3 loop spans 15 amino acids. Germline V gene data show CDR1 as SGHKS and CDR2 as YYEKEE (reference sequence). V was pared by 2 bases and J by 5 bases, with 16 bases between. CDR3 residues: CASSLTRLEAETQYF. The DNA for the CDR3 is TGTGCCAGCAGCTTAACTCGACTAGAGGCGGAGACCCAGTACTTC. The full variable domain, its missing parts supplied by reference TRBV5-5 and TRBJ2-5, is DAGVTQSPTHLIKTRGQQVTLRCSPISGHKSVSWYQQVLGQGPQFIFQYYEKEERGRGNFPDRFSARQFPNYSSELNVNALLLGDSALYLCASSLTRLEAETQYFGPGTRLLVL.

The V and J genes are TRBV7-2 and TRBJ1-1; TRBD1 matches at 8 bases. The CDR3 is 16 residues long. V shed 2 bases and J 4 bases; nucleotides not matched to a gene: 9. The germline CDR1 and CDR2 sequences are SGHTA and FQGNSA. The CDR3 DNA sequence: TGTACCAGCAGCTTATGGCAGGGGGCAGGGGGCACTGAAGCTTTCTTT. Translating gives CTSSLWQGAGGTEAFF. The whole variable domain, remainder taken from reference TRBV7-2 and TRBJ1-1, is GAGVSQSPSNKVTEKGKDVELRCDPISGHTALYWYRQSLGQGLEFLIYFQGNSAPDKSGLPSDRFSAERTGGSVSTLTIQRTQQEDSAVYLCTSSLWQGAGGTEAFFGQGTRLTVV.

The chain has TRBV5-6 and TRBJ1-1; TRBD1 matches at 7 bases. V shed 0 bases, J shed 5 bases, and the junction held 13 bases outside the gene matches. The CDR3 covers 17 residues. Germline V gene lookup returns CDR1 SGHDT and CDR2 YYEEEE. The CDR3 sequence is CASSLGRIRQGGTEAFF. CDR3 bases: TGTGCCAGCAGCTTGGGTAGGATCCGACAGGGAGGGACTGAAGCTTTCTTT.

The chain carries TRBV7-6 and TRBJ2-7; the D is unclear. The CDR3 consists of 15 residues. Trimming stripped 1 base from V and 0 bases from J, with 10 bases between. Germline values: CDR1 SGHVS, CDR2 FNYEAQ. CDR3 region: CASSLGGQHSYEQYF. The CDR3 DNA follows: TGTGCCAGCAGCTTAGGTGGGCAGCACTCCTACGAGCAGTACTTC.

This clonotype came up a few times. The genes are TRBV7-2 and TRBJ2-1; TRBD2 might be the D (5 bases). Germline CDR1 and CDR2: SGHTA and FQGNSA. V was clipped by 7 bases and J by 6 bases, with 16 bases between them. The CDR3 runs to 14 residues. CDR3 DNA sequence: TGTGCCAGCACGGCGGGCCCAAAGCGCAATGAGCAGTTCTTC. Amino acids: CASTAGPKRNEQFF.

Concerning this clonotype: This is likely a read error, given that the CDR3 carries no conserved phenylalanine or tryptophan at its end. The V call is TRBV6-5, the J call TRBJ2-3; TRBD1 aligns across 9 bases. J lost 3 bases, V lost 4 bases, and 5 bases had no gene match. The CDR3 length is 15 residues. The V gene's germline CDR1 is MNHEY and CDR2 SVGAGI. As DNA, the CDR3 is TGTGCCAGCAGTTCTGGACAGGGGAGGACAGATACGCAGTATTTA. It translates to CASSSGQGRTDTQYL.

CDR3 amino acids: CASRGDRVVVEKLFF. CDR3 nucleotide sequence: TGTGCCAGCAGGGGGGACAGGGTTGTAGTCGAAAAACTGTTTTTT. The chain couples TRBV28 to TRBJ1-4; TRBD1 matches at 9 bases. CDR1 and CDR2 (germline): MDHEN, SYDVKM. V lost 6 bases, J lost 8 bases, and 10 bases stayed unmatched. The CDR3 is 15 amino acids.

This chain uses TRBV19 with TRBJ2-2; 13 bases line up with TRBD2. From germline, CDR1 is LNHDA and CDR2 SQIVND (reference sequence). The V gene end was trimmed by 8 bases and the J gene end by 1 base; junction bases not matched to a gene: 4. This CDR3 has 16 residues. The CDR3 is CASRTSGRGNTGELFF. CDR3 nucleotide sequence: TGTGCCAGTCGGACTAGCGGGAGAGGGAACACCGGGGAGCTGTTTTTT.

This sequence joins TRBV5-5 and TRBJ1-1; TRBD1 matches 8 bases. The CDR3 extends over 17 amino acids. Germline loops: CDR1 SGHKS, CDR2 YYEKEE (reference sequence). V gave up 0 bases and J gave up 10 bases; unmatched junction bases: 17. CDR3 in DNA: TGTGCCAGCAGCTTGGCCGGGAATCAGGGGGCATTTTCTATAGCTTTCTTT. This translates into CASSLAGNQGAFSIAFF.

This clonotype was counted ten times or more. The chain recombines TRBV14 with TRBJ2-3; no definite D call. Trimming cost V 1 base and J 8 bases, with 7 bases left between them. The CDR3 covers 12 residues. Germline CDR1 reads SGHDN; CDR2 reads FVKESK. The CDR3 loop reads CASSQVGGTQYF. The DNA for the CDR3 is TGTGCCAGCAGCCAAGTCGGCGGTACGCAGTATTTT.

The DNA of the CDR3 is TGTGCCACCAGTGACAGACATTGGGATACGCAGTATTTT. It is translated as CATSDRHWDTQYF. The rearrangement links TRBV24-1 to TRBJ2-3; the D is unclear. Per the germline V gene, CDR1 is KGHDR and CDR2 is SFDVKD. The CDR3 runs 13 residues. With 4 bases removed from V and 6 bases from J, the gap between germline ends came to 10 bases.

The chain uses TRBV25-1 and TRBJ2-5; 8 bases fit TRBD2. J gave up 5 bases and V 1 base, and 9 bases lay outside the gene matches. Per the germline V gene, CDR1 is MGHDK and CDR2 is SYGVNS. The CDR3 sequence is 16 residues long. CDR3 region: CASSELGSGGGETQYF. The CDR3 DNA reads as TGTGCCAGCAGTGAATTGGGGAGCGGGGGTGGGGAGACCCAGTACTTC.

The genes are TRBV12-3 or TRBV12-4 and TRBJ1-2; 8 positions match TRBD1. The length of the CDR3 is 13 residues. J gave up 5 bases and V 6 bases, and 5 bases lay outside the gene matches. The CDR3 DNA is TGTGCCAGCAGCAGGGACAGGAGTTATGGCTACACCTTC. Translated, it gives CASSRDRSYGYTF.

DNA of the CDR3: TGCGCCAGCAGCTTGGGTTTAGCGGTCATATTCGGCTCCTACAATGAGCAGTTCTTC. Amino acid sequence: CASSLGLAVIFGSYNEQFF. This chain links TRBV5-1 with TRBJ2-1; D is perhaps TRBD2 (6 bases). This CDR3 region has 19 residues. Germline loops: CDR1 SGHRS, CDR2 YFSETQ. Trimming stripped 0 bases from V and 0 bases from J, with 19 bases between. Full variable domain (remainder filled in from reference TRBV5-1 and TRBJ2-1): KAGVTQTPRYLIKTRGQQVTLSCSPISGHRSVSWYQQTPGQGLQFLFEYFSETQRNKGNFPGRFSGRQFSNSRSEMNVSTLELGDSALYLCASSLGLAVIFGSYNEQFFGPGTRLTVL.

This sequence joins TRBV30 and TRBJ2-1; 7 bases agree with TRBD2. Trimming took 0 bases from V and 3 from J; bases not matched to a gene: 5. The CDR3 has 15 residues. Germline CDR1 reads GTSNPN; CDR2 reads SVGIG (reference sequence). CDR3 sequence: CAWSVHPSGYNEQFF. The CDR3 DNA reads TGTGCCTGGAGTGTACATCCTAGCGGCTACAATGAGCAGTTCTTC.

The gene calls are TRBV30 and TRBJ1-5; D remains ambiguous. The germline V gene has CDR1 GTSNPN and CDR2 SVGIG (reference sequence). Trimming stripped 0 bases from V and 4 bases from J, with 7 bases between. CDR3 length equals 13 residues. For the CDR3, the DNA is TGTGCCTGGAGTGTATTGGGAAATCAGCCCCAGCATTTT. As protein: CAWSVLGNQPQHF.

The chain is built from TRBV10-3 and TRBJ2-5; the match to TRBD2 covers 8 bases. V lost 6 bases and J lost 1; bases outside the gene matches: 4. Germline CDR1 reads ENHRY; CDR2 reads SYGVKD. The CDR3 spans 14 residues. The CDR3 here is CAISVTSGQETQYF. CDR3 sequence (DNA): TGTGCCATCAGCGTAACTAGCGGCCAAGAGACCCAGTACTTC.

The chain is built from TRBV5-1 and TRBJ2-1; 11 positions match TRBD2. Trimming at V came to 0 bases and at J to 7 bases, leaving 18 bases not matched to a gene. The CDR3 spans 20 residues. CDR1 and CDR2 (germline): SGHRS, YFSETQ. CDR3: CASSLESGTHSGRAGNEQFF. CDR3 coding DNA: TGCGCCAGCAGCTTGGAATCGGGCACTCATAGCGGGAGGGCCGGGAATGAGCAGTTCTTC.

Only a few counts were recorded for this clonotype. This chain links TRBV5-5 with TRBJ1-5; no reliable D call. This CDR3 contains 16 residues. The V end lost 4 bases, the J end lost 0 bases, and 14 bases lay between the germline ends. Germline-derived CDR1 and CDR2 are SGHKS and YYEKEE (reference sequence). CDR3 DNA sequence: TGTGCCAGCAGCCCCATATGGCTGCCTAGCAATCAGCCCCAGCATTTT. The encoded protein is CASSPIWLPSNQPQHF.

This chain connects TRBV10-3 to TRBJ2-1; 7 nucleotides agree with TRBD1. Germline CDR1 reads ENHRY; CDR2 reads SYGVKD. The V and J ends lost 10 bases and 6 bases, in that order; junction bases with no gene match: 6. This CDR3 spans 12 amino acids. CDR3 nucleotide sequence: TGTGCCAGCACGGGACAGTCCAATGAGCAGTTCTTC. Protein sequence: CASTGQSNEQFF.

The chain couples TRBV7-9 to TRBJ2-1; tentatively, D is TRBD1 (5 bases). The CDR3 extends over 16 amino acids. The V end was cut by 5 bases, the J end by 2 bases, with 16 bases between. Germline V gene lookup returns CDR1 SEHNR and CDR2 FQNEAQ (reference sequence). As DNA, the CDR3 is TGTGCCAGCAGCACACCGACAGCAGGTGCCTACAATGAGCAGTTCTTC. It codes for CASSTPTAGAYNEQFF. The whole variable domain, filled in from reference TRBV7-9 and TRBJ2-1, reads DTGVSQNPRHKITKRGQNVTFRCDPISEHNRLYWYRQTLGQGPEFLTYFQNEAQLEKSRLLSDRFSAERPKGSFSTLEIQRTEQGDSAMYLCASSTPTAGAYNEQFFGPGTRLTVL.

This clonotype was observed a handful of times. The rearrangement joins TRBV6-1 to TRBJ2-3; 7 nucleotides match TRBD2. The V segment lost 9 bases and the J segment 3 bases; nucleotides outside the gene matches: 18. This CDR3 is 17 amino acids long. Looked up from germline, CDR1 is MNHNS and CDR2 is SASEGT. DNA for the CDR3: TGTGCCAGTTTAGCGGGCTGGCTTACCTCCGGAACAGATACGCAGTATTTT. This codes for CASLAGWLTSGTDTQYF.

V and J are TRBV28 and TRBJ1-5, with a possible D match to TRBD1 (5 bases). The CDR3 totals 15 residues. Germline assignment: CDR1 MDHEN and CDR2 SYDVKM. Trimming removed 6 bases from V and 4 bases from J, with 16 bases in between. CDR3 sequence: CASSLHGTLNQPQHF. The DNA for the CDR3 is TGTGCCAGCAGCCTACACGGGACGCTTAATCAGCCCCAGCATTTT.

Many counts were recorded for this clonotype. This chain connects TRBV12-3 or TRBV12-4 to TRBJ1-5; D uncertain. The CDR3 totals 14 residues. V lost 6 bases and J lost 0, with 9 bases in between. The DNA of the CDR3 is TGTGCCAGCAGAGAACAGACTAGCAATCAGCCCCAGCATTTT. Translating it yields CASREQTSNQPQHF.

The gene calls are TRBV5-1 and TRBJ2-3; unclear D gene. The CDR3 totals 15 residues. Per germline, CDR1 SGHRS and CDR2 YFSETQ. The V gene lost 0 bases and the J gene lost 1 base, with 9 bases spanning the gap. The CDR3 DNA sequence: TGCGCCAGCAGCTTGGAGCCGCTCCGCACAGATACGCAGTATTTT. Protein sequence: CASSLEPLRTDTQYF.

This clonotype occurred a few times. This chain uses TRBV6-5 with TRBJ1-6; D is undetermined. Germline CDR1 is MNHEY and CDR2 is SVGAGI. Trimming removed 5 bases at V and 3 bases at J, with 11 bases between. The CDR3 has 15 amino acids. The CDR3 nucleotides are TGTGCCAGCAGTCGAACGCGCCACTATAATTCACCCCTCCACTTT. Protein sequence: CASSRTRHYNSPLHF.

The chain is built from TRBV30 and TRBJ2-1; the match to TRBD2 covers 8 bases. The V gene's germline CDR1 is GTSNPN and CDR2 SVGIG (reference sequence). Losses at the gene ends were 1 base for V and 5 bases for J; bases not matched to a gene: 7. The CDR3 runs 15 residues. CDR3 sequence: CAWSAGGTRHNEQFF. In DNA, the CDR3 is TGTGCCTGGAGTGCCGGGGGGACTAGGCACAATGAGCAGTTCTTC.

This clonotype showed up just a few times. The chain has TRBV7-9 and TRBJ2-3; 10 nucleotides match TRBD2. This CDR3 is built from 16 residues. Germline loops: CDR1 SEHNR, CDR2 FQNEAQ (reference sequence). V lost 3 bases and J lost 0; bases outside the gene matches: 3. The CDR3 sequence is CASSFLAGASTDTQYF. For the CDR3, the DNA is TGTGCCAGCAGCTTTCTAGCGGGAGCCAGCACAGATACGCAGTATTTT.

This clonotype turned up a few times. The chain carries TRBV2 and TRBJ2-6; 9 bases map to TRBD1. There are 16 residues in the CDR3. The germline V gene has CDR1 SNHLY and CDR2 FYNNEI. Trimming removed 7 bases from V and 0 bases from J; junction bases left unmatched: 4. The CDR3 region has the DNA TGTGCCAGCATGACAGGGGGAGGCTCTGGGGCCAACGTCCTGACTTTC. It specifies CASMTGGGSGANVLTF.